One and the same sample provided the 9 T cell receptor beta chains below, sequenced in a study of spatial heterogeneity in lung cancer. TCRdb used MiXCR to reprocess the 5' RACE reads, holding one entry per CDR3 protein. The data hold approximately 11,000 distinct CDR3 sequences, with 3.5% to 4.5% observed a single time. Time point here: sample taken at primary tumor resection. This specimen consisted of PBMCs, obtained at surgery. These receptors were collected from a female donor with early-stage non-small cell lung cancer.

In nucleotides, the CDR3 is TGTGCCAGCAGCTTAACCCCCGGGGTCTATACCGGGGAGCTGTTTTTT. It codes for CASSLTPGVYTGELFF. This chain links TRBV7-2 with TRBJ2-2; D might be TRBD2 (5 bases). Trimming took off 2 bases at V and 5 bases at J, with 15 bases between the two ends. The CDR3 totals 16 residues. Germline V lookup: CDR1 SGHTA, CDR2 FQGNSA. The full variable domain, its missing parts supplied by reference TRBV7-2 and TRBJ2-2, is GAGVSQSPSNKVTEKGKDVELRCDPISGHTALYWYRQSLGQGLEFLIYFQGNSAPDKSGLPSDRFSAERTGGSVSTLTIQRTQQEDSAVYLCASSLTPGVYTGELFFGEGSRLTVL.

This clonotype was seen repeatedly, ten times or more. In nucleotides, the CDR3 is TGTGCCAGCAGTGACCAGGCCCGCTCTGGAAACACCATATATTTT. Translating it yields CASSDQARSGNTIYF. The J gene is TRBJ1-3, the V gene TRBV2; the D is unclear. The V and J ends lost 3 bases and 0 bases respectively, with 9 bases between them. The CDR3 is 15 residues long. Germline V CDR1 and CDR2: SNHLY, FYNNEI.

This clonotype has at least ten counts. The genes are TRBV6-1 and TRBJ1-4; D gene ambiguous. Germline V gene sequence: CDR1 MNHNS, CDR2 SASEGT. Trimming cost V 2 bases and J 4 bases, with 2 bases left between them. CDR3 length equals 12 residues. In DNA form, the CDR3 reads TGTGCCAGCAGTGAACATAATGAAAAACTGTTTTTT. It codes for CASSEHNEKLFF.

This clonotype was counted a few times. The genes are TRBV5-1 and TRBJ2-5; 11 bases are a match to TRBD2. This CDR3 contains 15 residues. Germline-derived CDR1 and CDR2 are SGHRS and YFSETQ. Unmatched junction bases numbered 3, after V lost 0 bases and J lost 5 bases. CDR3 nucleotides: TGCGCCAGCAGCTTGGTAGCGGGGGGGCCGGAGACCCAGTACTTC. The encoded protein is CASSLVAGGPETQYF.

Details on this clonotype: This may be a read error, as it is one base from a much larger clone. This chain's CDR3 is CARSYPASGKETQYF. CDR3 nucleotide sequence: TGTGCCAGAAGCTATCCCGCTAGCGGGAAAGAGACCCAGTACTTC. V is TRBV5-3 and J is TRBJ2-5, with TRBD2 matching over 9 bases. TRBV5-3 belongs to the ORF category, with a function that is uncertain. The V and J ends lost 3 bases and 3 bases, in that order; junction bases with no gene match: 6. The length of the CDR3 is 15 residues.

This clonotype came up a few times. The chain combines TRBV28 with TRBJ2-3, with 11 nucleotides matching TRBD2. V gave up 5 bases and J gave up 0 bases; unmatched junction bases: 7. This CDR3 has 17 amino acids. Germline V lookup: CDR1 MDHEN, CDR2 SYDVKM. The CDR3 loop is CASSAGTSGMSTDTQYF. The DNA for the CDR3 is TGTGCCAGCAGTGCCGGGACTAGCGGTATGAGCACAGATACGCAGTATTTT.

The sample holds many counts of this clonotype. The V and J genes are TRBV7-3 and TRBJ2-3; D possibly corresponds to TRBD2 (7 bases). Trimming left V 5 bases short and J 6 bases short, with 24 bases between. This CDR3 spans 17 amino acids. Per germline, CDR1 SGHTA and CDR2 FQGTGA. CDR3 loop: CASSLQSLGGALDTQYF. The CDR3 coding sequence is TGTGCCAGCAGCCTCCAAAGTTTAGGGGGGGCTCTGGATACGCAGTATTTT.

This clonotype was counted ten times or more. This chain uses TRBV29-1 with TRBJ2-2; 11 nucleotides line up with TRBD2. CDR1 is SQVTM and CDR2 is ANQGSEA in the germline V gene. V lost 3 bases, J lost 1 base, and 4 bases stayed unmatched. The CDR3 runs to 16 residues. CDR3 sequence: CSVDTGLAGNTGELFF. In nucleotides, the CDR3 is TGCAGCGTTGATACAGGACTAGCGGGGAACACCGGGGAGCTGTTTTTT.

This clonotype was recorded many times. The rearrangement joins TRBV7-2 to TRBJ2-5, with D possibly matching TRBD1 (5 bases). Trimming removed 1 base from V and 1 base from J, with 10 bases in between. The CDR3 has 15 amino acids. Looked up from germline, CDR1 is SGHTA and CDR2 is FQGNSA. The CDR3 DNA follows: TGTGCCAGCAGCTTAGGACAGCTTCTCCAAGAGACCCAGTACTTC. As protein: CASSLGQLLQETQYF.